The rows below give T cell receptor beta chains drawn from one sample of a study of T cells after yellow fever vaccination. TCRdb re-called the 5' RACE reads with MiXCR, one entry per CDR3 protein. In the table there are approximately 550,000 distinct CDR3 sequences, roughly 21% of which are singletons. Here the sequenced sample was PBMCs, taken 15 days after the yellow fever booster vaccination. The origin of the receptors is a man aged 25 to 40 who received the YFV17D yellow fever vaccine. CDR3s include the opening cysteine and the closing phenylalanine or tryptophan. The D gene is left open where the match is weak. Not all rows give a size; the values are once, few, many and, for expanded clones, a class.

J	D	V	size	CDR3	DNA
TRBJ2-5	NA	TRBV28	few	CASNQGQETQYF	TGTGCCAGCAACCAAGGGCAAGAGACCCAGTACTTC
TRBJ2-2	NA	TRBV6-5	few	CASSYGVGRRGTGELFF	TGTGCCAGCAGTTACGGAGTGGGCCGGCGGGGAACCGGGGAGCTGTTTTTT
TRBJ2-7	NA	TRBV20-1	NA	CSARDTGPNSYEQYF	TGCAGTGCTAGAGATACCGGGCCTAATTCCTACGAGCAGTACTTC
TRBJ2-3	NA	TRBV24-1	NA	CATSHLSEDTQYF	TGTGCCACCAGTCATCTCAGCGAGGATACGCAGTATTTT
TRBJ2-5	TRBD2	TRBV20-1	NA	CSARTSGRGKTQYF	TGCAGTGCTAGGACTAGCGGGAGGGGGAAGACCCAGTACTTC
TRBJ1-3	NA	TRBV20-1	NA	CSARTAGNTIYF	TGCAGTGCTAGGACAGCTGGAAACACCATATATTTT
TRBJ2-7	NA	TRBV6-2/TRBV6-3	NA	CASSALDYEQYF	TGTGCCAGCAGTGCCCTAGACTACGAGCAGTACTTC
TRBJ2-1	NA	TRBV20-1	few	CSARGGPEQFF	TGCAGTGCTAGAGGGGGCCCCGAGCAGTTCTTC
TRBJ1-2	NA	TRBV28	NA	CATQGANYGYTF	TGTGCCACACAAGGAGCTAACTATGGCTACACCTTC
TRBJ2-2	TRBD2	TRBV25-1	NA	CANKRGNTGELFF	TGTGCCAACAAGCGGGGGAACACCGGGGAGCTGTTTTTT
TRBJ2-5	TRBD1	TRBV30	NA	CAWQVMGQPQETQYF	TGTGCCTGGCAGGTCATGGGACAGCCACAAGAGACCCAGTACTTC
TRBJ2-7	NA	TRBV5-6	NA	CASSLSLSGDYEQYF	TGTGCCAGCAGCTTGTCGCTGAGCGGTGACTACGAGCAGTACTTC
TRBJ1-1	NA	TRBV29-1	few	CSVGTPGTEAFF	TGCAGCGTTGGAACGCCCGGGACTGAAGCTTTCTTT
TRBJ2-1	NA	TRBV24-1	NA	CATSDLNEQFF	TGTGCCACCAGTGATTTGAATGAGCAGTTCTTC
TRBJ2-7	NA	TRBV7-8	NA	CASSLVRMDSYSYEQYF	TGTGCCAGCAGCTTAGTACGGATGGACTCATACTCCTACGAGCAGTACTTC
TRBJ2-2	TRBD2	TRBV6-5	NA	CASSYIAGGAGELFF	TGTGCCAGCAGTTACATAGCGGGAGGGGCCGGGGAGCTGTTTTTT
TRBJ2-1	TRBD2	TRBV12-3/TRBV12-4	many	CASSPGGEAVAGGSYNEQFF	TGTGCCAGCAGCCCCGGCGGGGAGGCCGTAGCGGGAGGGTCCTACAATGAGCAGTTCTTC
TRBJ2-2	NA	TRBV3-1	few	CASSQDFGELFF	TGTGCCAGCAGCCAAGATTTCGGGGAGCTGTTTTTT
TRBJ2-3	TRBD2	TRBV7-8	NA	CASSLEMAGGTDTQYF	TGTGCCAGCAGCTTAGAGATGGCGGGAGGCACAGATACGCAGTATTTT
TRBJ2-1	TRBD2	TRBV27	many	CASSPRTSGSYNEQFF	TGTGCCAGCAGCCCCCGGACTAGCGGGAGCTACAATGAGCAGTTCTTC
TRBJ2-7	NA	TRBV5-4	few	CASSGPGQGSYEQYF	TGTGCCAGCAGCGGGCCGGGGCAGGGGTCCTACGAGCAGTACTTC
TRBJ1-5	NA	TRBV30	NA	CAWSGGAGQPQHF	TGTGCCTGGAGCGGGGGGGCCGGACAGCCCCAGCATTTT
TRBJ2-7	TRBD2	TRBV5-4	NA	CASSFVAGVQEQYF	TGTGCCAGCAGTTTTGTAGCGGGAGTTCAGGAGCAGTACTTC
TRBJ2-3	NA	TRBV9	NA	CASSGEELRRGDTQYF	TGTGCCAGCAGCGGAGAGGAGCTCCGGAGGGGAGATACGCAGTATTTT
TRBJ1-3	TRBD1	TRBV29-1	NA	CSVAPGQSSGNTIYF	TGCAGCGTTGCACCGGGACAGTCCTCTGGAAACACCATATATTTT
TRBJ2-1	TRBD2	TRBV4-3	NA	CASSRGLAGSHNEQFF	TGCGCCAGCAGCCGTGGACTAGCGGGATCTCACAATGAGCAGTTCTTC
TRBJ2-1	TRBD1	TRBV7-9	NA	CASSPPFRDRAYSEQFF	TGTGCCAGCAGCCCGCCCTTCCGGGACAGGGCCTACAGTGAGCAGTTCTTC
TRBJ1-1	NA	TRBV3-1	few	CASSQGSRVSTEAFF	TGTGCCAGCAGCCAAGGCAGCAGGGTTAGCACTGAAGCTTTCTTT
TRBJ2-7	NA	TRBV4-1	NA	CASSQEPPGSSYEQYF	TGCGCCAGCAGCCAAGAACCCCCGGGGAGCTCCTACGAGCAGTACTTC
TRBJ2-7	NA	TRBV6-1	NA	CASRPPGRWTYEQYF	TGTGCCAGCAGGCCTCCGGGACGGTGGACCTACGAGCAGTACTTC
TRBJ1-5	NA	TRBV20-1	few	CSARDSGSNQPQHF	TGCAGTGCTAGAGATTCCGGGAGCAATCAGCCCCAGCATTTT